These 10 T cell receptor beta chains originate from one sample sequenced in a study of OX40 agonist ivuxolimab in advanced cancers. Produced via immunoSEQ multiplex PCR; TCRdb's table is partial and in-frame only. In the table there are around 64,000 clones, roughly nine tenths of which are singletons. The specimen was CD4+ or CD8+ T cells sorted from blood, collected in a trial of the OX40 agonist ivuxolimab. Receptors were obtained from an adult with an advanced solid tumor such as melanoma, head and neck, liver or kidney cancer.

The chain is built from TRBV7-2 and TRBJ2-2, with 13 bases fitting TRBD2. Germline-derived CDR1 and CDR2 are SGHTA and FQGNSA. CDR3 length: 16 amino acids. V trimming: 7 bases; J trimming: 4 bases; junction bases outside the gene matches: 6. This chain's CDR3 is CASNRLAGGITGELFF. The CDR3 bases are TGTGCCAGCAATAGACTAGCGGGAGGAATCACCGGGGAGCTGTTTTTT.

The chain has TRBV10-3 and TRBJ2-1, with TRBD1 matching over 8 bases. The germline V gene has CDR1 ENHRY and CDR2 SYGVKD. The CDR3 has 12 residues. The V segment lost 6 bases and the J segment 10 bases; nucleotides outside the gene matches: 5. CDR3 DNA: TGTGCCATCAGCGGGACAGGTCAAGAGCAGTTCTTC. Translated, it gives CAISGTGQEQFF.

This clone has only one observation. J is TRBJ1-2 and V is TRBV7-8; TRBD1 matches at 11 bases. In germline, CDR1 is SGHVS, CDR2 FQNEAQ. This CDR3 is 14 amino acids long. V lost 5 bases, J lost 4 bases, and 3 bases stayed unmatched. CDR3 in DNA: TGTGCCAGCAGCCCGGGACAGGGGGGCTATGGCTACACCTTC. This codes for CASSPGQGGYGYTF.

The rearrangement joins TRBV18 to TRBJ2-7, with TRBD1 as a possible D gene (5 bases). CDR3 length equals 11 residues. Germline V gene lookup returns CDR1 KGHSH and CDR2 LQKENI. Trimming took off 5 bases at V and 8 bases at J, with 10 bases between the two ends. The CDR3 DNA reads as TGTGCCAGCTCAGAACCAGGGAAGCAGTACTTC. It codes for CASSEPGKQYF. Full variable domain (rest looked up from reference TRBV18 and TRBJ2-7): NAGVMQNPRHLVRRRGQEARLRCSPMKGHSHVYWYRQLPEEGLKFMVYLQKENIIDESGMPKERFSAEFPKEGPSILRIQQVVRGDSAAYFCASSEPGKQYFGPGTRLTVT.

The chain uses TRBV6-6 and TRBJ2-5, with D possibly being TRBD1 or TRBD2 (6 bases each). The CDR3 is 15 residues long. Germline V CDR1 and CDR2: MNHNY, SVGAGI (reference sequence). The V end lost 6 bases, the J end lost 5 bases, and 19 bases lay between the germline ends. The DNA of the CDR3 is TGTGCCAGCAGCCCGAGGGGGGTTGGGTACGAGACCCAGTACTTC. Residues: CASSPRGVGYETQYF.

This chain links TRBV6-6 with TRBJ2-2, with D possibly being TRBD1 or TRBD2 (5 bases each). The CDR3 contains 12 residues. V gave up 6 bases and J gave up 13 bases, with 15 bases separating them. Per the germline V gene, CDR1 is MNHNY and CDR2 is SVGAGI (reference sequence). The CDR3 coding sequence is TGTGCCAGCAGCTCCGGGGCCCCCAGGCTGTTTTTT. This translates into CASSSGAPRLFF.

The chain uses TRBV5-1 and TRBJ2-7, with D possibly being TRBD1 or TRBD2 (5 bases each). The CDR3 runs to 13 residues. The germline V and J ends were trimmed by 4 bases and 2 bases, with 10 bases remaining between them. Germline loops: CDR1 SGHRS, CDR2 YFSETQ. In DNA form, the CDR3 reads TGCGCCAGCAGCCCCGGGACCGCCTACGAGCAGTACTTC. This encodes CASSPGTAYEQYF.

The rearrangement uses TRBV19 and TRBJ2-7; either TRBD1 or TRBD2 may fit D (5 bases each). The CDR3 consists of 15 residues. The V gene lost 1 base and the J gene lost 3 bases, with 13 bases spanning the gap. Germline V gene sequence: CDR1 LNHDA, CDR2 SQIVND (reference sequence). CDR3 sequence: CASSIVKGDRYEQYF. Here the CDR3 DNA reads TGTGCCAGTAGTATAGTAAAAGGGGACCGCTACGAGCAGTACTTC.

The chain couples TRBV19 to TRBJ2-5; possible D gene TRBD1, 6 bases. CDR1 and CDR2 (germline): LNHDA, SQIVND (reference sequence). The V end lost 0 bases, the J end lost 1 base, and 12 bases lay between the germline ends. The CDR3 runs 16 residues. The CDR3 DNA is TGTGCCAGTAGTATAGATGCCACAGGGTCCCAAGAGACCCAGTACTTC. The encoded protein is CASSIDATGSQETQYF.

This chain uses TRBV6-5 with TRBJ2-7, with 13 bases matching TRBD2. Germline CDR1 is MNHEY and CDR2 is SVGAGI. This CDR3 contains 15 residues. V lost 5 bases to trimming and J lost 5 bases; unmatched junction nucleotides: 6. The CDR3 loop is CASSAGTSGKDEQYF. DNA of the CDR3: TGTGCCAGCAGTGCCGGGACTAGCGGGAAGGACGAGCAGTACTTC.